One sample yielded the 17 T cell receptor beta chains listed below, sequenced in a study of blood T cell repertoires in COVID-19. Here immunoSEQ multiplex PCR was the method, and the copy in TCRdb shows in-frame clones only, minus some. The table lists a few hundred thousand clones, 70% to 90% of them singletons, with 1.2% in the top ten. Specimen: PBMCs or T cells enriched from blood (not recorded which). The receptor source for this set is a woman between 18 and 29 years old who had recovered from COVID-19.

This CDR3 reads CASSLQHEDSPLHF. As DNA, the CDR3 is TGTGCCAGCTCACTTCAACATGAGGATTCACCCCTCCACTTT. The rearrangement joins TRBV18 to TRBJ1-6; D uncertain. V lost 4 bases to trimming and J lost 8 bases, with 12 bases between them. CDR3 length equals 14 residues. Germline V lookup: CDR1 KGHSH, CDR2 LQKENI.

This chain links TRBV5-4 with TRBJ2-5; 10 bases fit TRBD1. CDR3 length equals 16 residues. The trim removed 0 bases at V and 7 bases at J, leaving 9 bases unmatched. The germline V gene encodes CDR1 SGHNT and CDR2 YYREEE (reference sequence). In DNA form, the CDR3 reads TGTGCCAGCAGCTTGGTGGGGGGACAGGGGATCCGGACCCAGTACTTC. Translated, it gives CASSLVGGQGIRTQYF.

DNA for the CDR3: TGTGCCAGCAGCGCCTATGGAAACACCATATATTTT. Amino acids: CASSAYGNTIYF. The chain employs TRBV9 and TRBJ1-3; D remains unclear. The CDR3 is made up of 12 amino acids. The germline V gene encodes CDR1 SGDLS and CDR2 YYNGEE. V lost 3 bases and J 3 bases, leaving 4 bases between the germline ends.

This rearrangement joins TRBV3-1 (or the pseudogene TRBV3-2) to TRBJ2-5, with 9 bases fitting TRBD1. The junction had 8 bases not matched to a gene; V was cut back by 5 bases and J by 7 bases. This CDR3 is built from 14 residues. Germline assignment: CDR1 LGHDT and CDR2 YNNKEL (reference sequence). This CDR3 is CASSYPDRGGTQYF. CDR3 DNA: TGTGCCAGCAGCTATCCTGACAGGGGGGGGACCCAGTACTTC.

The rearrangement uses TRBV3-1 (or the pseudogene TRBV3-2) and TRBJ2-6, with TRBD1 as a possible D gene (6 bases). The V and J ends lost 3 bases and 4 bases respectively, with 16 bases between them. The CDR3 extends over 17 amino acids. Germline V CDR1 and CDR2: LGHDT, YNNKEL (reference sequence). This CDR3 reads CASSQGHPSLGANVLTF. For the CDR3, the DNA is TGTGCCAGCAGCCAGGGACACCCGTCTCTGGGGGCCAACGTCCTGACTTTC.

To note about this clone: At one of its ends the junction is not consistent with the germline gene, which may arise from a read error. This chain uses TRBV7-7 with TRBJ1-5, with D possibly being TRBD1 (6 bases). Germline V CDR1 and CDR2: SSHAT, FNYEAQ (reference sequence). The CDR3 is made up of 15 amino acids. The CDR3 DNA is TGTGCTAGCAGCTTATATGGGGGCGGCAATCAGCCCCAGCATTTT. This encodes CASSLYGGGNQPQHF.

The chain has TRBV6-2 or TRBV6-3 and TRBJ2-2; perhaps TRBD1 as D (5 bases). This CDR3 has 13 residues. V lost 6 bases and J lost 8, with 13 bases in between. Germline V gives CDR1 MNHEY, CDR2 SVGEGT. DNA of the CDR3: TGTGCCAGCAGCCTAAGGGGAAGGGGGGAGCTGTTTTTT. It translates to CASSLRGRGELFF.

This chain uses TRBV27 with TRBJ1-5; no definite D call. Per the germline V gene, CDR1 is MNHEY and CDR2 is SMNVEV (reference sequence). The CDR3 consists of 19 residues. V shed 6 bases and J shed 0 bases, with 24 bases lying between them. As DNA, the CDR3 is TGTGCCAGCAGCCCCACCGAGGTGCTAGCGGGAAATAGCAATCAGCCCCAGCATTTT. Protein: CASSPTEVLAGNSNQPQHF.

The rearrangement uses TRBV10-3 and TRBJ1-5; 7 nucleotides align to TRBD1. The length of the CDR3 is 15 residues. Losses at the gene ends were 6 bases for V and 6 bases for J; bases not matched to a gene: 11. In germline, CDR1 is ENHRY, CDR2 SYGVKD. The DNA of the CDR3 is TGTGCCATCAGCGACGCGGCAGGGGGAAGTCAGCCCCAGCATTTT. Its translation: CAISDAAGGSQPQHF.

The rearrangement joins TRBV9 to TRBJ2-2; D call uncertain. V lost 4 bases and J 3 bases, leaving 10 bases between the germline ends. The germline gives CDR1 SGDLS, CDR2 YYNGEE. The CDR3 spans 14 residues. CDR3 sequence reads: CASSLDTYTGELFF. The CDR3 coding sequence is TGTGCCAGCAGCCTTGACACTTACACCGGGGAGCTGTTTTTT.

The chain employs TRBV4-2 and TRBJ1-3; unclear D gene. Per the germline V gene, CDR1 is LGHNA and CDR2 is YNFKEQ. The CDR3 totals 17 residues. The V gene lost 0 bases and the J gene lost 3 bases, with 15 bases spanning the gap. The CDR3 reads CASSQDLAGPVGNTIYF. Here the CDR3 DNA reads TGTGCCAGCAGCCAAGATCTAGCCGGGCCGGTTGGAAACACCATATATTTT.

CDR3 sequence reads: CASSATGDGGYTF. CDR3 nucleotides: TGTGCCAGCAGTGCCACCGGGGATGGGGGCTACACCTTC. J is TRBJ1-2 and V is TRBV2; D is uncertain. V gave up 4 bases and J gave up 8 bases, with 14 bases separating them. Germline-derived CDR1 and CDR2 are SNHLY and FYNNEI. This CDR3 region has 13 residues.

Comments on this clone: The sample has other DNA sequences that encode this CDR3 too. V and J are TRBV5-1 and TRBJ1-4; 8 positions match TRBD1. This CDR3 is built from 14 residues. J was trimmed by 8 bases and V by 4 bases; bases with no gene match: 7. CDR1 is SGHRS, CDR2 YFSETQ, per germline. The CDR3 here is CASSLQGVGEKLFF. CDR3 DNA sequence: TGCGCCAGCAGCCTACAGGGGGTAGGAGAAAAACTGTTTTTT.

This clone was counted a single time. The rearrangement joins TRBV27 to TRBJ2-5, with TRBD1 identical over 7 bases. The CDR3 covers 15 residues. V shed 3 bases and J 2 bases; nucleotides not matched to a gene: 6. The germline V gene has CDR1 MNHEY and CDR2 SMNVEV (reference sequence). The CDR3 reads CASSFEGALQETQYF. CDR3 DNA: TGTGCCAGCAGTTTCGAGGGGGCTTTACAAGAGACCCAGTACTTC.

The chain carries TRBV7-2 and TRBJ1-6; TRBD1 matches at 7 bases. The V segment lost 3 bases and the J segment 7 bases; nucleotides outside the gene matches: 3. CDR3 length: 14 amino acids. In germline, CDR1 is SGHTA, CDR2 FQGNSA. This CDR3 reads CASSFRQGNSPLHF. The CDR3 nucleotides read TGTGCCAGCAGCTTCAGACAGGGAAATTCACCCCTCCACTTT.

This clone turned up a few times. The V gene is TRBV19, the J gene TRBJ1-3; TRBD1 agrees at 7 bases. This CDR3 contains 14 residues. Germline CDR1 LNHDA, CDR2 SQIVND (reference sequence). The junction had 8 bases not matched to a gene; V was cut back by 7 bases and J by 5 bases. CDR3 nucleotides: TGTGCCAGTATGGAAAGGGGGCAAAGAAACACCATATATTTT. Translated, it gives CASMERGQRNTIYF.

The CDR3 spells CASSESRGLGYGYTF. The CDR3 region has the DNA TGTGCCAGCAGTGAAAGTCGGGGGTTAGGGTATGGCTACACCTTC. V gene TRBV2 combines with J gene TRBJ1-2, with D perhaps TRBD1 (5 bases). V lost 2 bases and J lost 5, with 15 bases in between. The CDR3 contains 15 residues. Germline-derived CDR1 and CDR2 are SNHLY and FYNNEI. Full variable domain (remainder filled in from reference TRBV2 and TRBJ1-2): EPEVTQTPSHQVTQMGQEVILRCVPISNHLYFYWYRQILGQKVEFLVSFYNNEISEKSEIFDDQFSVERPDGSNFTLKIRSTKLEDSAMYFCASSESRGLGYGYTFGSGTRLTVV.